The clone carrying this T cell receptor beta chain was recorded once. From the RT-PCR reads, TCRdb called clonotypes with MiXCR, one entry per CDR3 protein. The repertoire has about 700,000 distinct CDR3 sequences, around 14% of them found once; the top ten carry less than 7%. The CDR3 has 16 residues. This entry belongs to a study of response to subunit inactivated influenza vaccine. The clonotype comes from a man between 45 and 60 years old who received an inactivated influenza vaccine. The genes are TRBV21-1 and TRBJ2-5; the table's D call, TRBD2, has no DNA check behind it. TRBV21-1 is given as a pseudogene. The source was PBMCs from blood, collected approximately 15 days before vaccination. The CDR3 here is CASSVTGVDSQETQYF. In DNA, the CDR3 is TGTGCCAGCAGCGTTACGGGAGTAGACAGCCAAGAGACCCAGTACTTC.